This TCR beta chain emerged from a study of cytomegalovirus exposure and HLA in healthy donors. Study at large: Later, an analysis reported that the 95 to 150 validation repertoires had used the same platform as the approximately 680 first-cohort repertoires.

V was pared by 5 bases and J by 6 bases, with 4 bases of the junction left unmatched. This CDR3 spans 14 amino acids. Germline assignment: CDR1 MNHEY and CDR2 SMNVEV (reference sequence). Some clones are missing from TCRdb's copy, which holds only in-frame ones; the method was immunoSEQ multiplex PCR. In the table there are some 170,000 clones, 65% to 90% of which are singletons. This TCR came from a woman aged 18-29 years in good health and CMV-seronegative. This sequence joins TRBV27 and TRBJ2-2; 9 bases line up with TRBD1. Sample: PBMCs. Written as DNA, the CDR3 is TGTGCCAGCAGTCCACACAGGGGGCCCGGGGAGCTGTTTTTT. The encoded protein is CASSPHRGPGELFF.